A selection of T cell receptor beta chains follows, all from one sample in a study of a mutant IDH1 vaccine in newly diagnosed glioma. These receptors are not linked to any known antigen. Only in-frame clones appear in the TCRdb table, and some are missing; sequencing was by immunoSEQ multiplex PCR. The table lists about 40,000 clones, 84% of them singletons. The specimen comprised PBMCs, sampled from a glioma patient whose treatment included an IDH1 peptide vaccine. These receptors were collected from a man aged 35 to 55 with glioma. Each CDR3 is given with its conserved first and last residue. The D gene is left open where the match is weak. Clone size appears in some rows only: once, few, many, or a class for an expanded clone.

V,D,J,size,CDR3,DNA
TRBV15,-,TRBJ1-2,-,CATSPVNYGYTF,TGTGCCACCTCTCCTGTTAACTATGGCTACACCTTC
TRBV6-5,-,TRBJ1-1,-,CASSYSFGLGDEAFF,TGTGCCAGCAGTTACTCGTTCGGATTAGGGGATGAAGCTTTCTTT
TRBV2,TRBD1,TRBJ1-5,-,CASSGGTVYQPQHF,TGTGCCAGCAGTGGAGGGACAGTCTATCAGCCCCAGCATTTT
TRBV5-6,-,TRBJ1-2,-,CASSLGRVDYGYTF,TGTGCCAGCAGCTTGGGACGGGTGGACTATGGCTACACCTTC
TRBV29-1,TRBD2,TRBJ2-7,few,CSVGLAGDWSREQYF,TGCAGCGTTGGGCTTGCGGGAGATTGGTCGCGCGAGCAGTACTTC
TRBV5-5,-,TRBJ2-5,-,CASSLAQARETQYF,TGTGCCAGCAGCTTGGCACAGGCTCGGGAGACCCAGTACTTC
TRBV29-1,-,TRBJ2-7,-,CSVGQGLSYEQYF,TGCAGCGTTGGCCAGGGCCTCTCCTACGAGCAGTACTTC
TRBV18,TRBD2,TRBJ2-1,-,CASLSGRPSMEQFF,TGTGCCAGCCTCAGCGGGAGGCCCTCTATGGAGCAGTTCTTC
TRBV19,-,TRBJ2-2,-,CAITRTDTGELFF,TGTGCCATCACCCGAACCGACACCGGGGAGCTGTTTTTT
TRBV7-2,TRBD1,TRBJ1-4,-,CASTRTGLDGGKLFF,TGTGCCAGCACCCGGACAGGGCTGGACGGGGGGAAACTGTTTTTT
TRBV2,TRBD1,TRBJ2-7,-,CASSDNIPGQVTYEQYF,TGTGCCAGCAGTGATAATATCCCGGGACAGGTAACCTACGAGCAGTACTTC
TRBV5-1,-,TRBJ2-7,-,CASSLQGSNEQYF,TGCGCCAGCAGCTTACAGGGTTCTAACGAGCAGTACTTC
TRBV29-1,TRBD2,TRBJ2-2,once,CSVGGLAGENTGELFF,TGCAGCGTTGGGGGACTAGCGGGAGAGAACACCGGGGAGCTGTTTTTT
TRBV19,-,TRBJ1-4,-,CASSASFYATNEKLFF,TGTGCCAGTAGTGCGTCTTTTTATGCAACTAATGAAAAACTGTTTTTT
TRBV5-4,-,TRBJ2-5,-,CASSLQGSQETQYF,TGTGCCAGCAGCTTGCAGGGAAGCCAAGAGACCCAGTACTTC
TRBV9,-,TRBJ2-3,-,CASSVGGRPTQYF,TGTGCCAGCAGCGTAGGTGGGAGGCCTACGCAGTATTTT
TRBV6-6,-,TRBJ2-6,-,CAGGLSGSGANVLTF,TGTGCCGGGGGATTATCTGGGTCTGGGGCCAACGTCCTGACTTTC
TRBV5-1,-,TRBJ2-5,-,CASSLRANQETQYF,TGCGCCAGCAGCTTGCGGGCTAACCAAGAGACCCAGTACTTC
TRBV28,-,TRBJ2-7,-,CASTRGGGQYEQYF,TGTGCCAGCACACGGGGAGGGGGCCAGTACGAGCAGTACTTC
TRBV10-2,-,TRBJ2-7,-,CASSDLGLAYEQYF,TGCGCCAGCAGTGATCTTGGCCTCGCCTACGAGCAGTACTTC
TRBV7-2,-,TRBJ2-7,-,CASLPPGSSYEQYF,TGTGCCAGCCTACCCCCCGGCAGCTCCTACGAGCAGTACTTC
TRBV7-2,-,TRBJ2-5,-,CASSSKRETQYF,TGTGCCAGCAGCTCAAAACGTGAGACCCAGTACTTC
TRBV7-8,-,TRBJ2-1,once,CASSLASAAPNEQFF,TGTGCCAGCAGCTTAGCGAGCGCTGCTCCGAATGAGCAGTTCTTC
TRBV2,TRBD1,TRBJ1-1,-,CASRQAGGEAFF,TGTGCCAGCAGACAGGCAGGGGGTGAGGCTTTCTTT
TRBV6-6,-,TRBJ2-7,-,CASSLVYEQYF,TGTGCCAGCAGCCTCGTCTACGAGCAGTACTTC
TRBV7-2,-,TRBJ2-7,-,CASSQQGYEQYF,TGTGCCAGCAGCCAGCAGGGCTACGAGCAGTACTTC
TRBV27,-,TRBJ1-5,-,CASARTERNQPQHF,TGTGCCAGCGCCCGGACAGAGCGCAATCAGCCCCAGCATTTT
TRBV6-1,TRBD1,TRBJ1-2,-,CASSGQGLGYTF,TGTGCCAGCAGTGGACAGGGCCTCGGCTACACCTTC
TRBV7-8,TRBD1,TRBJ1-2,-,CASSPWDRSGGYTF,TGTGCCAGCAGCCCATGGGACAGGTCGGGTGGCTACACCTTC
TRBV20-1,-,TRBJ2-1,-,CSASSIHEQFF,TGCAGTGCAAGTAGCATCCATGAGCAGTTCTTC
TRBV7-7,-,TRBJ2-5,-,CASSRRMNLNGQETQYF,TGTGCCAGCAGTCGAAGGATGAATCTAAACGGGCAAGAGACCCAGTACTTC
TRBV6-1,-,TRBJ2-7,-,CASSETGFTHEQYF,TGTGCCAGCAGTGAAACAGGGTTCACCCACGAGCAGTACTTC
TRBV7-7,TRBD2,TRBJ2-1,few,CASSKTSGSYNEQFF,TGTGCTAGCAGCAAAACTAGCGGGAGCTACAATGAGCAGTTCTTC
TRBV28,TRBD1,TRBJ2-7,-,CASSLPTRTGNEQYF,TGTGCCAGCAGTTTACCCACCCGGACAGGGAACGAGCAGTACTTC
TRBV18,-,TRBJ2-3,few,CASSPIREWLDTQYF,TGTGCCAGCTCACCAATCCGGGAGTGGCTAGATACGCAGTATTTT
TRBV7-9,-,TRBJ1-1,-,CASSLEGLGPTEAFF,TGTGCCAGCAGCTTAGAAGGTTTGGGCCCCACTGAAGCTTTCTTT
TRBV5-6,-,TRBJ2-5,-,CASSLDRETQYF,TGTGCCAGCAGCCTGGATCGGGAGACCCAGTACTTC
TRBV4-3,-,TRBJ1-3,-,CASSPERGQKSGNTIYF,TGCGCCAGCAGCCCCGAAAGGGGACAAAAATCTGGAAACACCATATATTTT
TRBV7-2,TRBD1,TRBJ2-5,-,CASSKGQGAAETQYF,TGTGCCAGCAGCAAGGGACAGGGGGCGGCAGAGACCCAGTACTTC
TRBV9,-,TRBJ1-2,-,CASSVAAVLGGYTF,TGTGCCAGCAGCGTAGCGGCGGTTTTGGGTGGCTACACCTTC
TRBV7-9,TRBD1,TRBJ1-2,-,CASSLTGDYGYTF,TGTGCCAGCAGTCTAACAGGGGACTATGGCTACACCTTC
TRBV2,TRBD2,TRBJ2-5,-,CASVVLAGVGETQYF,TGTGCCAGCGTAGTACTAGCGGGAGTAGGAGAGACCCAGTACTTC
TRBV5-5,-,TRBJ2-7,-,CASSLYGSYEQYF,TGTGCCAGCAGCTTGTACGGGTCTTACGAGCAGTACTTC
TRBV7-9,-,TRBJ1-5,-,CASSLGGPNQPQHF,TGTGCCAGCAGCTTAGGGGGACCTAATCAGCCCCAGCATTTT
TRBV5-1,-,TRBJ2-5,-,CASSLGGADETQYF,TGCGCCAGCAGCTTGGGGGGCGCGGATGAGACCCAGTACTTC
TRBV6-1,TRBD2,TRBJ2-3,-,CASSLLAFSTDTQYF,TGTGCCAGCAGCTTACTAGCGTTTAGCACAGATACGCAGTATTTT
TRBV19,TRBD1,TRBJ2-7,-,CASSIVGQGAYEQYF,TGTGCCAGTAGTATAGTGGGACAGGGGGCCTACGAGCAGTACTTC
TRBV7-9,-,TRBJ1-5,-,CASSQSGGAIVAQHF,TGTGCCAGCAGCCAGAGTGGCGGAGCGATCGTGGCCCAGCATTTT
TRBV11-3,-,TRBJ2-1,-,CASSTLGYEQFF,TGTGCCAGCAGCACCCTCGGCTATGAGCAGTTCTTC
TRBV2,TRBD2,TRBJ2-3,-,CASRGTSGRADTQYF,TGTGCCAGCAGGGGGACTAGCGGGAGAGCAGATACGCAGTATTTT
TRBV9,-,TRBJ1-4,few,CASSVGHYNEKLFF,TGTGCCAGCAGCGTAGGCCACTATAATGAAAAACTGTTTTTT
TRBV7-9,-,TRBJ2-7,-,CASSKSYEQYF,TGTGCCAGCAGCAAATCCTACGAGCAGTACTTC
TRBV18,-,TRBJ2-2,-,CASSPLGNTGELFF,TGTGCCAGCTCACCCTTGGGAAACACCGGGGAGCTGTTTTTT
TRBV19,TRBD1,TRBJ2-7,-,CARKDRGVYEQYF,TGTGCCAGAAAGGACAGGGGAGTCTACGAGCAGTACTTC
TRBV9,TRBD2,TRBJ2-7,once,CASSVEMSGGYEQYF,TGTGCCAGCAGCGTAGAAATGAGCGGGGGCTACGAGCAGTACTTC
TRBV6-5,-,TRBJ2-7,-,CASRSGTTYEQYF,TGTGCCAGCAGGTCCGGGACAACCTACGAGCAGTACTTC
TRBV6-5,-,TRBJ2-7,-,CASRPQATSEQYF,TGTGCCAGCAGACCCCAGGCCACCTCGGAGCAGTACTTC
TRBV9,-,TRBJ2-1,-,CASSVLAGGSYNEQFF,TGTGCCAGCAGCGTATTGGCGGGCGGTTCCTACAATGAGCAGTTCTTC
TRBV19,TRBD2,TRBJ2-7,-,CASSMGTSLISYEQYF,TGTGCCAGTAGTATGGGGACTAGCCTGATATCCTACGAGCAGTACTTC